These 26 T cell receptor beta chains were sequenced from one sample in a study of OX40 agonist ivuxolimab in advanced cancers. Only in-frame clones appear in the TCRdb table, and some are missing; sequencing was by immunoSEQ multiplex PCR. The profile shows fewer than 40,000 clones, around 90% of them singletons. Sequences were derived from CD4+ or CD8+ T cells sorted from blood, sampled in a trial of the OX40 agonist ivuxolimab. Receptors originate from an adult with an advanced solid tumor such as melanoma, head and neck, liver or kidney cancer.

V usage is TRBV14 and J usage is TRBJ2-7; possible D gene TRBD1, 5 bases. The CDR3 runs to 15 residues. Germline V gives CDR1 SGHDN, CDR2 FVKESK. Trimming cost V 0 bases and J 5 bases, with 14 bases left between them. The CDR3 here is CASSQDKGRAHEQYF. The CDR3 DNA reads TGTGCCAGCAGCCAAGACAAGGGCAGGGCCCACGAGCAGTACTTC.

The genes are TRBV19 and TRBJ1-5; D gene uncertain. Trimming pared 5 bases from V and 2 bases from J, leaving 10 bases between. CDR1 and CDR2 (germline): LNHDA, SQIVND (reference sequence). The CDR3 contains 14 residues. The CDR3 DNA reads TGTGCCAGTAGTCTTTCTGGCGGCAATCAGCCCCAGCATTTT. It specifies CASSLSGGNQPQHF.

V gene TRBV18 combines with J gene TRBJ2-1; the match to TRBD2 covers 8 bases. Germline V gene sequence: CDR1 KGHSH, CDR2 LQKENI. The junction had 9 bases not matched to a gene; V was cut back by 6 bases and J by 2 bases. This CDR3 spans 16 amino acids. CDR3 residues: CASSGPTGGTYNEQFF. CDR3 coding DNA: TGTGCCAGCTCTGGACCAACGGGAGGGACCTACAATGAGCAGTTCTTC.

The rearrangement uses TRBV30 and TRBJ1-4; D is ambiguous. The V end lost 0 bases, the J end lost 5 bases, and 7 bases lay between the germline ends. In germline, CDR1 is GTSNPN, CDR2 SVGIG (reference sequence). This CDR3 has 13 amino acids. The CDR3, as DNA: TGTGCCTGGAGTGTATTCGGGAATGAAAAACTGTTTTTT. It translates to CAWSVFGNEKLFF.

The chain carries TRBV4-1 and TRBJ2-3, with D perhaps assigned TRBD1 or TRBD2 (5 bases each). Trimming stripped 3 bases from V and 5 bases from J, with 12 bases between. Germline lookup yields CDR1 MGHRA and CDR2 YSYEKL. This CDR3 region has 14 residues. The CDR3 sequence is CASSHQGRVDTQYF. The CDR3 nucleotides read TGCGCCAGCAGCCATCAGGGACGAGTAGATACGCAGTATTTT.

The chain uses TRBV9 and TRBJ1-1, with TRBD1 matching over 8 bases. Germline V gene data show CDR1 as SGDLS and CDR2 as YYNGEE. V was pared by 4 bases and J by 5 bases, with 4 bases of the junction left unmatched. The CDR3 is made up of 13 amino acids. The CDR3: CASSPRTGTEAFF. The CDR3 DNA sequence: TGTGCCAGCAGCCCTCGGACAGGGACTGAAGCTTTCTTT.

The chain combines TRBV7-9 with TRBJ2-1; D remains unclear. Germline CDR1 is SEHNR and CDR2 is FQNEAQ (reference sequence). CDR3 length: 11 residues. The V end was cut by 5 bases, the J end by 12 bases, with 11 bases between. The CDR3 sequence: CASSDLETQFF. The DNA of the CDR3 is TGTGCCAGCAGCGACCTCGAGACGCAGTTCTTC. The whole variable domain, filled in from reference TRBV7-9 and TRBJ2-1, reads DTGVSQNPRHKITKRGQNVTFRCDPISEHNRLYWYRQTLGQGPEFLTYFQNEAQLEKSRLLSDRFSAERPKGSFSTLEIQRTEQGDSAMYLCASSDLETQFFGPGTRLTVL.

The chain carries TRBV6-1 and TRBJ2-5; D perhaps matches TRBD2 (5 bases). Matching the DNA end better, TRBJ2-7 makes the J call doubtful. The CDR3 runs 12 residues. Germline V gene sequence: CDR1 MNHNS, CDR2 SASEGT. The CDR3 DNA follows: TGTGCCAGCAGCGGGGATGCCTACGAGCAGTACTTC. Encoded protein: CASSGDAYEQYF.

In its sample, this clone was seen once. The chain links TRBV10-3 to TRBJ2-6; 7 positions agree with TRBD1. CDR1 ENHRY and CDR2 SYGVKD come from the germline V gene. CDR3 length equals 15 residues. Losses at the gene ends were 10 bases for V and 2 bases for J; bases not matched to a gene: 8. The chain's CDR3 is CATALDRAGANVLTF. CDR3 sequence (DNA): TGTGCCACCGCACTCGACAGGGCTGGGGCCAACGTCCTGACTTTC.

V gene TRBV7-8 combines with J gene TRBJ1-3; TRBD1 is a possible D gene (6 bases). Germline CDR1 is SGHVS and CDR2 is FQNEAQ. This CDR3 is 17 amino acids long. The V end lost 2 bases, the J end lost 3 bases, and 17 bases lay between the germline ends. The CDR3 DNA follows: TGTGCCAGCAGCTTAACCCCACAGGGTTGGGATGGAAACACCATATATTTT. It codes for CASSLTPQGWDGNTIYF.

The rearrangement links TRBV7-9 to TRBJ1-4; no definite D call. Trimming cost V 5 bases and J 8 bases, with 21 bases left between them. Per germline, CDR1 SEHNR and CDR2 FQNEAQ (reference sequence). CDR3 length: 16 amino acids. Here the CDR3 DNA reads TGTGCCAGCAGCCCCCCTGGCTCGGTGCGGAGGGAAAAACTGTTTTTT. This codes for CASSPPGSVRREKLFF.

The chain is built from TRBV9 and TRBJ1-2; tentatively, D is TRBD1 (5 bases). This CDR3 spans 14 amino acids. CDR1 and CDR2 (germline): SGDLS, YYNGEE. V lost 0 bases to trimming and J lost 5 bases, with 11 bases between them. In DNA, the CDR3 is TGTGCCAGCAGCGTAGAAGGGGAAAATTATGGCTACACCTTC. This gives the protein CASSVEGENYGYTF.

The chain combines TRBV4-1 with TRBJ2-7, with D hard to call. The CDR3 has 19 residues. Per germline, CDR1 MGHRA and CDR2 YSYEKL. The germline V and J ends were trimmed by 0 bases and 4 bases, with 25 bases remaining between them. DNA of the CDR3: TGCGCCAGCAGCCAAGAAAGTCCTCACTTGGTACGAGGAAGTTACGAGCAGTACTTC. Encoded protein: CASSQESPHLVRGSYEQYF.

The chain joins TRBV27 to TRBJ2-1; perhaps TRBD2 as D (6 bases). The V gene lost 2 bases and the J gene lost 0 bases, with 8 bases spanning the gap. Germline V gene lookup returns CDR1 MNHEY and CDR2 SMNVEV (reference sequence). This CDR3 is built from 15 residues. The CDR3 here is CASSLGGSSYNEQFF. CDR3 DNA sequence: TGTGCCAGCAGTTTAGGAGGGAGCTCCTACAATGAGCAGTTCTTC.

This clone appeared once. The J gene is TRBJ1-4, the V gene TRBV15; 7 nucleotides match TRBD1. Germline lookup yields CDR1 LNHNV and CDR2 YYDKDF (reference sequence). The V and J ends lost 5 bases and 12 bases, in that order; junction bases with no gene match: 12. CDR3 length equals 14 residues. CDR3 region: CATSGRGTDRELFF. DNA of the CDR3: TGTGCCACCAGCGGCAGGGGAACCGACAGGGAACTGTTTTTT.

V is TRBV7-9 and J is TRBJ1-5; no clear D gene. The CDR3 sequence is 12 residues long. Germline lookup yields CDR1 SEHNR and CDR2 FQNEAQ (reference sequence). Trimming shortened V by 1 base and J by 5 bases, and 3 bases separated the two germline ends. CDR3 DNA: TGTGCCAGCAGCTTAGTACATCAGCCCCAGCATTTT. Protein: CASSLVHQPQHF. Full variable domain (remainder filled in from reference TRBV7-9 and TRBJ1-5): DTGVSQNPRHKITKRGQNVTFRCDPISEHNRLYWYRQTLGQGPEFLTYFQNEAQLEKSRLLSDRFSAERPKGSFSTLEIQRTEQGDSAMYLCASSLVHQPQHFGDGTRLSIL.

V is TRBV19 and J is TRBJ2-2, with 14 bases identical to TRBD2. The J segment lost 7 bases and the V segment lost 7 bases, leaving 5 bases of the junction unmatched. The germline gives CDR1 LNHDA, CDR2 SQIVND (reference sequence). The CDR3 is 15 residues long. The CDR3 DNA sequence: TGTGCCAGTATGGGACTAGCGGGGGCCGACGGGGAGCTGTTTTTT. The encoded protein is CASMGLAGADGELFF.

J is TRBJ2-3 and V is TRBV11-2; no firm D call. V was trimmed by 5 bases and J by 0 bases, leaving 12 bases between them. The germline V gene encodes CDR1 SGHAT and CDR2 FQNNGV. The CDR3 runs 15 residues. The CDR3 region has the DNA TGTGCCAGCAGCCTAGGTTTACTGAGCACAGATACGCAGTATTTT. This codes for CASSLGLLSTDTQYF.

This chain connects TRBV19 to TRBJ2-3; no clear D gene. Trimming removed 6 bases at V and 4 bases at J, with 17 bases between. The germline gives CDR1 LNHDA, CDR2 SQIVND (reference sequence). The CDR3 covers 15 residues. The CDR3 nucleotides read TGTGCCAGTAGCCCCTCCGCAGAGACTTCAGATACGCAGTATTTT. This sequence encodes CASSPSAETSDTQYF. Together with reference TRBV19 and TRBJ2-3, the CDR3 gives the full variable domain: DGGITQSPKYLFRKEGQNVTLSCEQNLNHDAMYWYRQDPGQGLRLIYYSQIVNDFQKGDIAEGYSVSREKKESFPLTVTSAQKNPTAFYLCASSPSAETSDTQYFGPGTRLTVL.

The chain joins TRBV19 to TRBJ2-3; 8 bases match TRBD2. Germline values: CDR1 LNHDA, CDR2 SQIVND (reference sequence). The V gene end was trimmed by 3 bases and the J gene end by 0 bases; junction bases not matched to a gene: 5. The CDR3 length is 16 residues. The CDR3 here is CASSISGASSTDTQYF. The DNA of the CDR3 is TGTGCCAGTAGTATTAGCGGGGCGTCTAGCACAGATACGCAGTATTTT.

The chain uses TRBV19 and TRBJ2-7, with D maybe TRBD2 (5 bases). V was trimmed by 3 bases and J by 2 bases, leaving 11 bases between them. The CDR3 spans 14 residues. Germline-derived CDR1 and CDR2 are LNHDA and SQIVND (reference sequence). CDR3 DNA: TGTGCCAGTAGTATTCGGGGATCAACCTACGAGCAGTACTTC. This gives the protein CASSIRGSTYEQYF.

The J gene is TRBJ2-5, the V gene TRBV6-6, with 9 bases that match TRBD1. V lost 6 bases to trimming and J lost 5 bases; unmatched junction nucleotides: 4. This CDR3 region has 13 residues. CDR1 is MNHNY and CDR2 is SVGAGI in the germline V gene (reference sequence). The CDR3: CASRPQGAETQYF. DNA for the CDR3: TGTGCCAGCAGGCCACAGGGGGCCGAGACCCAGTACTTC.

The V call is TRBV2, the J call TRBJ1-1; TRBD1 is a possible D gene (5 bases). The CDR3 covers 14 residues. CDR1 is SNHLY and CDR2 is FYNNEI in the germline V gene. Deletions cut 6 bases from V and 4 bases from J, with 15 bases between. The CDR3 nucleotides read TGTGCCAGCAGGGGGGACGTCGGTGGCACTGAAGCTTTCTTT. Translating gives CASRGDVGGTEAFF. The whole variable domain, filled in from reference TRBV2 and TRBJ1-1, reads EPEVTQTPSHQVTQMGQEVILRCVPISNHLYFYWYRQILGQKVEFLVSFYNNEISEKSEIFDDQFSVERPDGSNFTLKIRSTKLEDSAMYFCASRGDVGGTEAFFGQGTRLTVV.

V usage is TRBV14 and J usage is TRBJ1-2; D might be TRBD1 (5 bases). Germline V CDR1 and CDR2: SGHDN, FVKESK. Trimming left V 1 base short and J 2 bases short, with 5 bases between. The CDR3 runs 13 residues. CDR3 residues: CASSQGQNYGYTF. The CDR3, as DNA: TGTGCCAGCAGCCAAGGACAGAACTATGGCTACACCTTC.

This clone is a singleton in its sample. The chain links TRBV5-4 to TRBJ2-7, with TRBD2 identical over 9 bases. Germline V lookup: CDR1 SGHNT, CDR2 YYREEE (reference sequence). V was clipped by 1 base and J by 6 bases; unmatched bases: 5. The CDR3 loop spans 14 amino acids. CDR3 in amino acids: CASSLRGLASEQYF. CDR3 coding DNA: TGTGCCAGCAGCTTGAGGGGACTAGCTTCCGAGCAGTACTTC. Full variable domain (remainder filled in from reference TRBV5-4 and TRBJ2-7): ETGVTQSPTHLIKTRGQQVTLRCSSQSGHNTVSWYQQALGQGPQFIFQYYREEENGRGNFPPRFSGLQFPNYSSELNVNALELDDSALYLCASSLRGLASEQYFGPGTRLTVT.

The chain uses TRBV21-1 and TRBJ2-7; the tabulated D call, TRBD1, remains unverified against the DNA. TRBV21-1 is a pseudogene segment. The CDR3 consists of 16 residues. This chain's CDR3 is CASSKGWTGVTYEQYF. As DNA, the CDR3 is TGTGCCAGCAGCAAAGGCTGGACAGGGGTTACCTACGAGCAGTACTTC.